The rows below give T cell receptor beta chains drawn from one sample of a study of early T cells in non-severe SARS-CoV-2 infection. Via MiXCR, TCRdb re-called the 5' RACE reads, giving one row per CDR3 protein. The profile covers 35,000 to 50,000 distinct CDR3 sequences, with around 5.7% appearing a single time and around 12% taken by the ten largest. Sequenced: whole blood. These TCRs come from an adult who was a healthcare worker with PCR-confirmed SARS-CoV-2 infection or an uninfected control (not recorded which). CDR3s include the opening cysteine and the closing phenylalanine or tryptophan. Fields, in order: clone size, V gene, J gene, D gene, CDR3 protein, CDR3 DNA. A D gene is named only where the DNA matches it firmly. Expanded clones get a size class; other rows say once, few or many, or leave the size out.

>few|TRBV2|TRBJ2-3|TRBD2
CASSLAGGTNTQYF
TGTGCCAGCAGTCTAGCGGGGGGCACGAATACGCAGTATTTT
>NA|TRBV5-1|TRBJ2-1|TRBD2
CASSFFSGANQNEQFF
TGCGCCAGCAGCTTTTTTAGCGGGGCAAATCAGAATGAGCAGTTCTTC
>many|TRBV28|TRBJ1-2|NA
CASSSRFDGYTF
TGTGCCAGCAGTTCCCGGTTCGATGGCTACACCTTC
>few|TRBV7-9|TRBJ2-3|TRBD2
CASTLAGGTDTQYF
TGTGCCAGCACCCTAGCGGGGGGCACAGATACGCAGTATTTT
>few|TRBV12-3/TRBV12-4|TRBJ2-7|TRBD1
CASSLLGQARYEQYF
TGTGCCAGCAGCCTTTTGGGACAGGCCCGCTACGAGCAGTACTTC
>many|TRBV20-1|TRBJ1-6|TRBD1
CSARVRDRGDDSPLHF
TGCAGTGCTAGAGTCCGCGACAGGGGGGACGATTCACCCCTCCACTTT
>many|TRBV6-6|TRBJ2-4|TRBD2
CASKGLAGAEAKNIQYF
TGTGCCAGCAAGGGGCTAGCGGGGGCCGAAGCCAAAAACATTCAGTACTTC
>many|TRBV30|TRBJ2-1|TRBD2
CAWSTTSGGRLF
TGTGCCTGGAGCACAACTAGCGGGGGAAGACTCTTC
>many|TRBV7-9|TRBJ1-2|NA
CASSLVENGYTF
TGTGCCAGCAGCTTAGTGGAGAACGGCTACACCTTC
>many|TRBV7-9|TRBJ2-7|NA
CASGPGGSSYEQYF
TGTGCCAGCGGACCCGGGGGCAGCTCCTACGAGCAGTACTTC
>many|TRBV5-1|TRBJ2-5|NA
CASSLEYRETQYF
TGCGCCAGCAGCTTGGAGTACAGAGAGACCCAGTACTTC
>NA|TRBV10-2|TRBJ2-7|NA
CASSAEAGGQGEQYF
TGCGCCAGCAGTGCCGAAGCGGGGGGACAGGGCGAGCAGTACTTC
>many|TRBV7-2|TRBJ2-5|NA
CASSLALSAKETQYF
TGTGCCAGCAGCTTAGCGCTTTCCGCAAAAGAGACCCAGTACTTC
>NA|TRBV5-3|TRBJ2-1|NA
CARSLSNPRLVHNEQFF
TGTGCCAGAAGCTTGTCCAATCCCCGACTAGTCCACAATGAGCAGTTCTTC
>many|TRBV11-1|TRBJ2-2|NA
CASSRKGNTGELFF
TGTGCCAGCAGCCGGAAGGGTAACACCGGGGAGCTGTTTTTT
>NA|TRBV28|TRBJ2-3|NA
CASSSPRQMKQYF
TGTGCCAGCAGCTCTCCCAGACAGATGAAGCAGTATTTT
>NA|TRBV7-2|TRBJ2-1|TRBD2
CASSYATSGQFF
TGTGCCAGCAGCTACGCGACTAGCGGGCAGTTCTTC
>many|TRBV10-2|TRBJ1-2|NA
CASSGAYGYTF
TGCGCCAGCAGTGGAGCCTATGGCTACACCTTC
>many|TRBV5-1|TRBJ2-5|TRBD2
CASSQGLVLETQYF
TGCGCCAGCAGCCAAGGACTAGTTCTCGAGACCCAGTACTTC
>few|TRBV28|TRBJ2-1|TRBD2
CASSFAGGLNEQFF
TGTGCCAGCAGTTTCGCGGGGGGCCTCAATGAGCAGTTCTTC
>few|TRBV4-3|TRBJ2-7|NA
CASSQVVGGYEQYF
TGCGCCAGCAGCCAAGTGGTAGGGGGTTACGAGCAGTACTTC
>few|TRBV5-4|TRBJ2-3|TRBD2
CATHGGSADTQYF
TGTGCCACCCACGGGGGGAGCGCAGATACGCAGTATTTT
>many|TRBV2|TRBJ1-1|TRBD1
CASSESGGRAEAFF
TGTGCCAGCAGTGAGTCAGGGGGAAGGGCTGAAGCTTTCTTT
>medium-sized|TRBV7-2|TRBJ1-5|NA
CASSLAGAGPLGSNQPQHF
TGTGCCAGCAGCTTAGCGGGGGCAGGGCCCCTAGGGAGCAATCAGCCCCAGCATTTT
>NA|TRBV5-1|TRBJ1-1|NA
CASKGQGLDTEAFF
TGCGCCAGCAAAGGCCAGGGCCTGGACACTGAAGCTTTCTTT
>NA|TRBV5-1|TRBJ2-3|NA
CASSVGQNTDTQYF
TGCGCCAGCTCGGTCGGACAGAACACAGATACGCAGTATTTT
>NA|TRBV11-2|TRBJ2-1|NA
CASSPTVYNEQFF
TGTGCCAGCAGCCCGACAGTCTACAATGAGCAGTTCTTC
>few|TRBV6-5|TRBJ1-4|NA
CASSYSTTNEKLFF
TGTGCCAGCAGTTACTCAACAACTAATGAAAAACTGTTTTTT
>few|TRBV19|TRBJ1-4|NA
CATTNALGEKLFF
TGTGCCACCACGAACGCTTTGGGTGAAAAACTGTTTTTT
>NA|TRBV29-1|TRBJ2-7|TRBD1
CGVKDRGQYEQYF
TGCGGCGTGAAGGACAGGGGGCAGTACGAGCAGTACTTC
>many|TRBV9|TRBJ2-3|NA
CASSPRQGSGGVYRTDTQYF
TGTGCCAGCAGCCCCCGACAGGGATCGGGGGGGGTGTATCGCACAGATACGCAGTATTTT
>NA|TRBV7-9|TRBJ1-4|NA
CASSPGDAATNEKLFF
TGTGCCAGCAGCCCCGGTGACGCAGCAACTAATGAAAAACTGTTTTTT
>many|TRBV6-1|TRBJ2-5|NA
CASTDPGGMGETQYF
TGTGCCAGCACAGACCCCGGAGGGATGGGGGAGACCCAGTACTTC
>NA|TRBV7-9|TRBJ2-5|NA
CASTTRGETQYF
TGTGCCAGCACCACACGGGGTGAGACCCAGTACTTC
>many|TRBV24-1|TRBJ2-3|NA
CATSDFVRDTDTQYF
TGTGCCACCAGTGATTTTGTCAGAGACACAGATACGCAGTATTTT
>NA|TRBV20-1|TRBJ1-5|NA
CSAKPGNQPQHF
TGCAGTGCCAAGCCAGGGAATCAGCCCCAGCATTTT
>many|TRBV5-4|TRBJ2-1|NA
CASRIDSHNEQFF
TGTGCCAGCAGGATTGACAGTCACAATGAGCAGTTCTTC
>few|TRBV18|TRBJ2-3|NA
CASSPQRTDTQYF
TGTGCCAGCTCACCCCAACGCACAGATACGCAGTATTTT
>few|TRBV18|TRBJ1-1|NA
CASSPTFGETNTEAFF
TGTGCCAGCTCACCAACGTTCGGAGAAACGAACACTGAAGCTTTCTTT
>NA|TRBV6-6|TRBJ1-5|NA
CASRVQGTQPQHF
TGTGCCAGCAGGGTTCAGGGTACTCAGCCCCAGCATTTT
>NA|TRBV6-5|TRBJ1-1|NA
CASSSSIRWADTEAFF
TGTGCCAGCAGTTCCTCAATTAGATGGGCCGACACTGAAGCTTTCTTT
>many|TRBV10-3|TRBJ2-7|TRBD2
CAISMGLADYEQYF
TGTGCCATCAGCATGGGACTAGCGGACTACGAGCAGTACTTC
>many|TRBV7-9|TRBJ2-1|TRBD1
CASSSDRPDNEQFF
TGTGCCAGCAGCTCGGACAGGCCAGACAATGAGCAGTTCTTC
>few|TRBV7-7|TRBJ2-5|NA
CASSLSYLQETQYF
TGTGCTAGCAGCTTAAGCTACCTGCAAGAGACCCAGTACTTC
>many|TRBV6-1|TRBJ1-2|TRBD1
CASTRGGTGNDYTF
TGTGCCAGCACCCGTGGGGGGACAGGGAATGACTACACCTTC
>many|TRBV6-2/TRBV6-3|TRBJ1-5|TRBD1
CASSAGTGWFPDQPQHF
TGTGCCAGCAGTGCCGGGACAGGGTGGTTTCCCGATCAGCCCCAGCATTTT
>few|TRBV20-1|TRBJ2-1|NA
CSARGRGIYNEQFF
TGCAGTGCTAGGGGGCGAGGAATTTACAATGAGCAGTTCTTC
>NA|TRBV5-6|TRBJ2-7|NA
CASSLVHLSYEQYF
TGTGCCAGCAGCTTGGTGCACTTATCCTACGAGCAGTACTTC
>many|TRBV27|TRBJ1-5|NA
CASSLFGGSNQPQHF
TGTGCCAGCAGTTTATTTGGGGGGAGCAATCAGCCCCAGCATTTT
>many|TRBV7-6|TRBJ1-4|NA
CASSLGLPGDNEKLFF
TGTGCCAGCAGCTTAGGTTTGCCGGGGGATAATGAAAAACTGTTTTTT
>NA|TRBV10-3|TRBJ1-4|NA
CAISELPRGSEKLFF
TGTGCCATCAGTGAGCTTCCCAGGGGTAGTGAAAAACTGTTTTTT
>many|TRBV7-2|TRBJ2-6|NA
CASSLGTGPAFSGANVLTF
TGTGCCAGCAGCTTAGGGACGGGGCCCGCTTTCTCTGGGGCCAACGTCCTGACTTTC